The 26 T cell receptor beta chains below were found in one sample sequenced in a study of blood T cell repertoires in COVID-19. Here immunoSEQ multiplex PCR was the method, and the copy in TCRdb shows in-frame clones only, minus some. This sample has tens of thousands of clones, with 65% to 90% found just once. Sequencing was done on a sample of peripheral blood. Every receptor here comes from a man in his sixties or seventies with active or convalescent COVID-19.

The V and J genes are TRBV2 and TRBJ2-6, with no clear D. The length of the CDR3 is 14 residues. V lost 7 bases and J lost 0, with 7 bases in between. Germline V gene lookup returns CDR1 SNHLY and CDR2 FYNNEI. CDR3: CASMRNSGANVLTF. The CDR3 region has the DNA TGTGCCAGCATGCGCAACTCTGGGGCCAACGTCCTGACTTTC.

This clone was observed a single time. For the CDR3, the DNA is TGTGCCAGCAGACCCTGGGGACAGGGGGCTGCTCAGCCCCAGCATTTT. Translated: CASRPWGQGAAQPQHF. This chain uses TRBV28 with TRBJ1-5; 12 bases match TRBD1. CDR3 size: 16 residues. CDR1 is MDHEN and CDR2 is SYDVKM in the germline V gene. V shed 6 bases, J shed 6 bases, and the junction held 9 bases outside the gene matches.

V and J are TRBV28 and TRBJ2-3; D might be TRBD2 (6 bases). This CDR3 spans 12 amino acids. Germline CDR1 is MDHEN and CDR2 is SYDVKM. Trimming shortened V by 3 bases and J by 10 bases, and 11 bases separated the two germline ends. CDR3 in amino acids: CASSFGGPSQYF. CDR3 nucleotides: TGTGCCAGCAGTTTCGGGGGACCCTCGCAGTATTTT.

The table lists this clone with a count of one. J is TRBJ2-2 and V is TRBV29-1; 9 bases are a match to TRBD1. CDR1 is SQVTM, CDR2 ANQGSEA, per germline. The ends lost 5 bases at V and 5 bases at J; junction bases unmatched: 6. This CDR3 comprises 14 residues. CDR3 residues: CSVSRDRVTGELFF. CDR3 in DNA: TGCAGCGTTTCCCGGGACAGGGTTACCGGGGAGCTGTTTTTT.

Only a few counts were recorded for this clone. The chain is built from TRBV19 and TRBJ2-1; 8 positions agree with TRBD2. From germline, CDR1 is LNHDA and CDR2 SQIVND (reference sequence). This CDR3 contains 16 residues. The V and J ends lost 6 bases and 2 bases, in that order; junction bases with no gene match: 9. The CDR3: CASRATSEGTYNEQFF. CDR3 coding DNA: TGTGCCAGTAGGGCGACTAGCGAAGGAACCTACAATGAGCAGTTCTTC.

This clone was counted only a few times. This sequence joins TRBV21-1 and TRBJ2-1; no check of the table's D call, TRBD2, against the DNA was made. TRBV21-1 is reported as a pseudogene. The CDR3 length is 16 residues. CDR3 residues: CASSKVSQRGYNEQFF. The CDR3 region has the DNA TGTGCCAGCAGCAAAGTGTCCCAGCGGGGCTACAATGAGCAGTTCTTC.

This clone was recorded once. This chain joins TRBV6-6 and TRBJ2-3; no clear D. The CDR3 length is 13 residues. The ends were cut back, 8 bases at V and 0 bases at J, with 9 bases in the middle. CDR1 and CDR2 (germline): MNHNY, SVGAGI (reference sequence). This chain's CDR3 is CASHGSSTDTQYF. The CDR3 DNA reads as TGTGCCAGCCACGGTAGTAGCACAGATACGCAGTATTTT.

The CDR3 reads CASSLTFGRANEQFF. The CDR3 nucleotides are TGTGCCAGCAGCTTAACGTTTGGCAGGGCTAATGAGCAGTTCTTC. This sequence joins TRBV7-3 and TRBJ2-1, with D possibly being TRBD1 (5 bases). The CDR3 contains 15 residues. The germline V gene has CDR1 SGHTA and CDR2 FQGTGA. V gave up 0 bases and J gave up 7 bases, with 13 bases separating them.

This clone is a singleton in its sample. The DNA of the CDR3 is TGTGCCAGCTCCGGCGAAGCGGGAGGCACAGATACGCAGTATTTT. It specifies CASSGEAGGTDTQYF. This chain connects TRBV2 to TRBJ2-3; 8 positions agree with TRBD2. J was trimmed by 1 base and V by 8 bases; bases with no gene match: 8. Looked up from germline, CDR1 is SNHLY and CDR2 is FYNNEI. CDR3 length: 15 amino acids.

This chain connects TRBV11-3 to TRBJ2-1; perhaps TRBD2 as D (5 bases). Germline V lookup: CDR1 SGHNT, CDR2 YENEEA. The CDR3 has 14 residues. V was cut by 0 bases and J by 13 bases, with 16 bases left in between. The CDR3 bases are TGTGCCAGCAGCTTAGATAGTGGTAGCGCGACACAGTTCTTC. It codes for CASSLDSGSATQFF.

This clone was seen just once. The chain joins TRBV19 to TRBJ1-2, with a possible D match to TRBD1 (5 bases). V lost 5 bases and J 4 bases, leaving 11 bases between the germline ends. The CDR3 is 13 residues long. CDR1 LNHDA and CDR2 SQIVND come from the germline V gene (reference sequence). The CDR3 spells CASSPGRAYGYTF. The DNA of the CDR3 is TGTGCCAGTAGTCCCGGCAGGGCCTATGGCTACACCTTC.

The genes are TRBV2 and TRBJ2-5; perhaps TRBD2 as D (5 bases). V was pared by 3 bases and J by 1 base, with 9 bases between. The germline CDR1 and CDR2 sequences are SNHLY and FYNNEI. The CDR3 is made up of 14 amino acids. The CDR3 reads CASSDGRVQETQYF. CDR3 coding DNA: TGTGCCAGCAGTGATGGGCGGGTCCAAGAGACCCAGTACTTC.

This chain uses TRBV5-4 with TRBJ2-1; 11 bases agree with TRBD2. The CDR3 spans 16 residues. Germline-derived CDR1 and CDR2 are SGHNT and YYREEE (reference sequence). Trimming took 2 bases from V and 5 from J; bases not matched to a gene: 6. The CDR3 DNA follows: TGTGCCAGCAGCTTTTGGCTAGCGGGAGGTCACAATGAGCAGTTCTTC. Amino acid sequence: CASSFWLAGGHNEQFF. The full variable domain, its missing parts supplied by reference TRBV5-4 and TRBJ2-1, is ETGVTQSPTHLIKTRGQQVTLRCSSQSGHNTVSWYQQALGQGPQFIFQYYREEENGRGNFPPRFSGLQFPNYSSELNVNALELDDSALYLCASSFWLAGGHNEQFFGPGTRLTVL.

V and J are TRBV7-2 and TRBJ1-5; D gene unclear. Trimming cost V 3 bases and J 2 bases, with 8 bases left between them. The CDR3 sequence is 14 residues long. Germline V gene data show CDR1 as SGHTA and CDR2 as FQGNSA. The CDR3 protein is CASSFTSGNQPQHF. The CDR3 bases are TGTGCCAGCAGCTTCACGAGCGGCAATCAGCCCCAGCATTTT.

This clone was observed a few times. CDR3 amino acids: CASSQVMDRGYSPLHF. The DNA for the CDR3 is TGCGCCAGCAGCCAAGTAATGGACAGGGGTTATTCACCCCTCCACTTT. The rearrangement uses TRBV4-1 and TRBJ1-6, with 9 bases lining up with TRBD1. The CDR3 consists of 16 residues. The V segment lost 1 base and the J segment 8 bases; nucleotides outside the gene matches: 6. The germline V gene encodes CDR1 MGHRA and CDR2 YSYEKL.

The chain recombines TRBV3-1 (or the pseudogene TRBV3-2) with TRBJ2-7, with 7 positions matching TRBD2. The CDR3 runs to 13 residues. The V segment lost 4 bases and the J segment 5 bases; nucleotides outside the gene matches: 5. Per the germline V gene, CDR1 is LGHDT and CDR2 is YNNKEL (reference sequence). Written as DNA, the CDR3 is TGTGCCAGCAGCCTGAGCGGGAACGACGAGCAGTACTTC. The encoded protein is CASSLSGNDEQYF.

The rearrangement links TRBV24-1 to TRBJ2-2; TRBD2 is a possible D gene (6 bases). Germline V CDR1 and CDR2: KGHDR, SFDVKD. This CDR3 contains 14 residues. The V end was cut by 6 bases, the J end by 3 bases, with 10 bases between. CDR3 nucleotide sequence: TGTGCCACCAGTCACGGGGGATACACCGGGGAGCTGTTTTTT. Translation: CATSHGGYTGELFF.

The V call is TRBV2, the J call TRBJ1-5; D ambiguous. V shed 7 bases and J shed 3 bases, with 13 bases lying between them. Germline V gives CDR1 SNHLY, CDR2 FYNNEI. The length of the CDR3 is 14 residues. The CDR3: CASMLNNHNQPQHF. The CDR3 DNA reads TGTGCCAGCATGTTAAACAATCACAATCAGCCCCAGCATTTT.

The genes are TRBV27 and TRBJ2-4, with D tentatively TRBD2 (5 bases). Trimming took off 8 bases at V and 1 base at J, with 9 bases between the two ends. This CDR3 is built from 13 residues. Germline values: CDR1 MNHEY, CDR2 SMNVEV (reference sequence). The CDR3 loop is CASRGWAKNIQYF. CDR3 in DNA: TGTGCCAGCCGGGGATGGGCCAAAAACATTCAGTACTTC.

In its sample, this clone was seen once. The chain recombines TRBV28 with TRBJ2-7; the D gene is possibly TRBD2 (6 bases). Per the germline V gene, CDR1 is MDHEN and CDR2 is SYDVKM. Trimming removed 3 bases at V and 6 bases at J, with 15 bases between. This CDR3 is 14 amino acids long. The DNA of the CDR3 is TGTGCCAGCAGTTTTGGTGGCGGGAATCGCGAGCAGTACTTC. This codes for CASSFGGGNREQYF.

V usage is TRBV10-3 and J usage is TRBJ2-3; 7 bases map to TRBD2. This CDR3 is built from 14 residues. Germline-derived CDR1 and CDR2 are ENHRY and SYGVKD. After removal of 10 bases from V and 2 bases from J, the junction contained 9 bases not matched to a gene. The CDR3 reads CATGPAGHTDTQYF. CDR3 bases: TGTGCCACCGGGCCAGCGGGGCACACAGATACGCAGTATTTT.

This clone has a handful of counts. The chain employs TRBV28 and TRBJ2-2; D might be TRBD2 (6 bases). Trimming removed 8 bases at V and 8 bases at J, with 15 bases between. CDR1 is MDHEN and CDR2 is SYDVKM in the germline V gene. The CDR3 sequence is 13 residues long. The CDR3 is CASFTAGPGELFF. Here the CDR3 DNA reads TGTGCCAGCTTTACTGCGGGGCCAGGGGAGCTGTTTTTT.

There are a few counts of this clone. The chain carries TRBV7-9 and TRBJ2-1; no definite D call. This CDR3 region has 12 residues. V lost 3 bases, J lost 4 bases, and 4 bases lay in between. Germline V lookup: CDR1 SEHNR, CDR2 FQNEAQ (reference sequence). CDR3 loop: CASSFQYNEQFF. The CDR3 DNA reads TGTGCCAGCAGCTTCCAGTACAATGAGCAGTTCTTC. Combining the CDR3 with reference TRBV7-9 and TRBJ2-1 gives the whole variable domain DTGVSQNPRHKITKRGQNVTFRCDPISEHNRLYWYRQTLGQGPEFLTYFQNEAQLEKSRLLSDRFSAERPKGSFSTLEIQRTEQGDSAMYLCASSFQYNEQFFGPGTRLTVL.

V gene TRBV5-1 combines with J gene TRBJ1-6; 10 bases match TRBD1. The germline V gene has CDR1 SGHRS and CDR2 YFSETQ. There are 14 residues in the CDR3. V gave up 4 bases and J gave up 11 bases; unmatched junction bases: 6. The CDR3 loop reads CASSPGTGAAPLHF. As DNA, the CDR3 is TGCGCCAGCAGCCCGGGGACAGGGGCGGCACCCCTCCACTTT.

J is TRBJ2-2 and V is TRBV4-3; D is ambiguous. Trimming took 0 bases from V and 0 from J, leaving 11 bases between them. The germline V gene encodes CDR1 LGHNA and CDR2 YSLEER. The CDR3 consists of 17 residues. CDR3 in DNA: TGCGCCAGCAGCCAAGAGACCCCGCGGACGAACACCGGGGAGCTGTTTTTT. Its protein is CASSQETPRTNTGELFF.

V gene TRBV14 combines with J gene TRBJ1-1; D is unclear. The CDR3 has 14 residues. With 2 bases removed from V and 1 base from J, the gap between germline ends came to 8 bases. In germline, CDR1 is SGHDN, CDR2 FVKESK. The CDR3 loop reads CASSQNTPNTEAFF. The CDR3, as DNA: TGTGCCAGCAGCCAAAACACCCCGAACACTGAAGCTTTCTTT.